Presented here are 26 T cell receptor beta chains from one specimen sequenced in a study of blood T cell repertoires in COVID-19. Sequencing used immunoSEQ multiplex PCR; TCRdb keeps in-frame clones, though not all of them. The sample consists of some 80,000 clones, 75% to 90% of them appearing once. Sequencing used peripheral blood. The origin of the receptors is a human donor in a cohort sampled during active COVID-19.

The V gene is TRBV3-1 (or the pseudogene TRBV3-2), the J gene TRBJ2-1; TRBD2 matches at 8 bases. CDR3 length: 16 residues. The germline V gene has CDR1 LGHDT and CDR2 YNNKEL (reference sequence). Trimming removed 6 bases from V and 9 bases from J; junction bases left unmatched: 16. CDR3: CASRPVGSGGAGEQFF. For the CDR3, the DNA is TGTGCCAGCAGACCCGTGGGGAGCGGGGGAGCTGGTGAGCAGTTCTTC.

This clone was recorded only once. The V and J genes are TRBV19 and TRBJ2-3; 10 bases line up with TRBD1. There are 15 residues in the CDR3. Trimming removed 8 bases from V and 4 bases from J; junction bases left unmatched: 9. CDR1 is LNHDA and CDR2 is SQIVND in the germline V gene (reference sequence). The CDR3: CASALRQGASDTQYF. The CDR3 coding sequence is TGTGCCAGTGCTCTGAGACAGGGGGCGTCAGATACGCAGTATTTT.

V usage is TRBV28 and J usage is TRBJ2-7, with 15 bases matching TRBD2. CDR3 size: 14 residues. Unmatched junction bases numbered 1, after V lost 3 bases and J lost 7 bases. Per the germline V gene, CDR1 is MDHEN and CDR2 is SYDVKM. This chain's CDR3 is CASSFGTSGREQYF. CDR3 nucleotide sequence: TGTGCCAGCAGTTTCGGGACTAGCGGGAGGGAGCAGTACTTC.

The V call is TRBV13, the J call TRBJ1-3; no clear D. Germline V gene lookup returns CDR1 PRHDT and CDR2 FYEKMQ (reference sequence). V lost 5 bases to trimming and J lost 2 bases, with 13 bases between them. There are 15 residues in the CDR3. The CDR3 nucleotides read TGTGCCAGCAGCGCCTCCCGGAGGACTGGAAACACCATATATTTT. Translating it yields CASSASRRTGNTIYF.

This sequence joins TRBV6-2 or TRBV6-3 and TRBJ2-5; 14 bases map to TRBD2. This CDR3 region has 16 residues. V gave up 5 bases and J gave up 5 bases; unmatched junction bases: 7. CDR1 and CDR2 from the germline V gene are MNHEY and SVGEGT. CDR3 nucleotide sequence: TGTGCCAGCAGTGCCCGACTAGCGGGGGGGAAGGAGACCCAGTACTTC. Translating it yields CASSARLAGGKETQYF.

The V gene is TRBV24-1, the J gene TRBJ2-1, with 11 bases that match TRBD2. The CDR3 contains 16 residues. Germline V gives CDR1 KGHDR, CDR2 SFDVKD. The V gene end was trimmed by 3 bases and the J gene end by 5 bases; junction bases not matched to a gene: 5. The CDR3 sequence is CATSDPQTSGNNEQFF. The CDR3, as DNA: TGTGCCACCAGTGATCCACAGACTAGCGGGAACAATGAGCAGTTCTTC.

The chain links TRBV9 to TRBJ2-3; D might be TRBD2 (6 bases). The length of the CDR3 is 13 residues. CDR1 and CDR2 from the germline V gene are SGDLS and YYNGEE. Trimming shortened V by 9 bases and J by 6 bases, and 17 bases separated the two germline ends. Here the CDR3 reads CATGGVPADTQYF. CDR3 bases: TGTGCCACCGGCGGGGTGCCGGCCGATACGCAGTATTTT.

The chain recombines TRBV6-2 or TRBV6-3 with TRBJ2-5; 7 positions agree with TRBD1. Germline V gene data show CDR1 as MNHEY and CDR2 as SVGEGT. The CDR3 runs to 15 residues. V shed 6 bases and J 5 bases; nucleotides not matched to a gene: 12. CDR3 nucleotides: TGTGCCAGCAGCCCGACAGGGCGGCTCCCTGAGACCCAGTACTTC. Its protein is CASSPTGRLPETQYF.

This clone was counted a few times. The chain is built from TRBV28 and TRBJ1-5, with 10 bases aligning to TRBD1. Germline V CDR1 and CDR2: MDHEN, SYDVKM. V trimming: 5 bases; J trimming: 0 bases; junction bases outside the gene matches: 16. CDR3 length: 20 amino acids. The CDR3 spells CASSRTWDRGTGYSNQPQHF. DNA of the CDR3: TGTGCCAGCAGTCGGACATGGGACAGGGGAACCGGGTATAGCAATCAGCCCCAGCATTTT.

This sequence joins TRBV28 and TRBJ2-5; 7 nucleotides line up with TRBD1. CDR3 length: 14 residues. Germline lookup yields CDR1 MDHEN and CDR2 SYDVKM. Unmatched junction bases numbered 12, after V lost 8 bases and J lost 6 bases. CDR3 sequence reads: CASLTGPRGQTQYF. The CDR3 DNA sequence: TGTGCCAGCCTGACCGGGCCTAGGGGGCAGACCCAGTACTTC.

V gene TRBV15 combines with J gene TRBJ2-7; a possible D gene is TRBD1 (5 bases). The CDR3 consists of 14 residues. The V end lost 1 base, the J end lost 0 bases, and 7 bases lay between the germline ends. Germline V lookup: CDR1 LNHNV, CDR2 YYDKDF (reference sequence). The CDR3 loop is CATSRVQGSYEQYF. The CDR3 DNA follows: TGTGCCACCAGCAGAGTGCAGGGCTCCTACGAGCAGTACTTC. The full variable domain, its missing parts supplied by reference TRBV15 and TRBJ2-7, is DAMVIQNPRYQVTQFGKPVTLSCSQTLNHNVMYWYQQKSSQAPKLLFHYYDKDFNNEADTPDNFQSRRPNTSFCFLDIRSPGLGDTAMYLCATSRVQGSYEQYFGPGTRLTVT.

The chain couples TRBV7-2 to TRBJ2-3; TRBD2 might be the D (5 bases). Germline V gene data show CDR1 as SGHTA and CDR2 as FQGNSA. This CDR3 has 14 amino acids. Trimming removed 2 bases at V and 3 bases at J, with 9 bases between. The CDR3 reads CASSLQTNTDTQYF. CDR3 nucleotides: TGTGCCAGCAGCTTACAGACTAATACAGATACGCAGTATTTT.

The V and J genes are TRBV7-2 and TRBJ1-5; D is undetermined. The CDR3 runs to 15 residues. CDR1 and CDR2 (germline): SGHTA, FQGNSA. The V end was cut by 5 bases, the J end by 1 base, with 12 bases between. The CDR3: CASSIGSQSNQPQHF. CDR3 DNA: TGTGCCAGCAGCATAGGGTCACAGAGCAATCAGCCCCAGCATTTT. Full variable domain (remainder filled in from reference TRBV7-2 and TRBJ1-5): GAGVSQSPSNKVTEKGKDVELRCDPISGHTALYWYRQSLGQGLEFLIYFQGNSAPDKSGLPSDRFSAERTGGSVSTLTIQRTQQEDSAVYLCASSIGSQSNQPQHFGDGTRLSIL.

This chain uses TRBV28 with TRBJ2-4; TRBD1 is a possible D gene (6 bases). CDR1 and CDR2 (germline): MDHEN, SYDVKM. The CDR3 sequence is 15 residues long. V was shortened by 6 bases and J by 1 base, with 13 bases between the two germline ends. CDR3 sequence reads: CASSIRGSAKNIQYF. For the CDR3, the DNA is TGTGCCAGCAGCATTAGGGGGAGTGCCAAAAACATTCAGTACTTC.

This clone appeared once. The rearrangement joins TRBV5-1 to TRBJ2-7, with D perhaps TRBD2 (6 bases). V was trimmed by 3 bases and J by 4 bases, leaving 11 bases between them. Germline V gene lookup returns CDR1 SGHRS and CDR2 YFSETQ. The CDR3 runs 13 residues. CDR3 coding DNA: TGCGCCAGCAGCTGGGGGGACGGATACGAGCAGTACTTC. Its translation: CASSWGDGYEQYF.

The chain carries TRBV5-8 and TRBJ2-3; tentative D call: TRBD2 (6 bases). The V gene lost 2 bases and the J gene lost 8 bases, with 18 bases spanning the gap. The germline V gene has CDR1 SGHTS and CDR2 YDEGEE. This CDR3 is 15 amino acids long. DNA for the CDR3: TGTGCCAGCAGCTTAAGGGACTCCGTTTCGGGTACGCAGTATTTT. Translated, it gives CASSLRDSVSGTQYF.

This clone has only one observation. The genes are TRBV27 and TRBJ2-7, with D perhaps matching TRBD1 (6 bases). The CDR3 has 15 residues. Per the germline V gene, CDR1 is MNHEY and CDR2 is SMNVEV (reference sequence). V was cut by 5 bases and J by 5 bases, with 19 bases left in between. In nucleotides, the CDR3 is TGTGCCAGCAGTAACCCGGGGCAGGGGACCCACGAGCAGTACTTC. The encoded protein is CASSNPGQGTHEQYF.

The chain joins TRBV6-5 to TRBJ2-2; the match to TRBD1 covers 10 bases. The CDR3 runs to 15 residues. The junction had 7 bases not matched to a gene; V was cut back by 4 bases and J by 8 bases. The germline CDR1 and CDR2 sequences are MNHEY and SVGAGI. CDR3 in DNA: TGTGCCAGCAGTTCCGGGACAGGGGTTTCAGGGGAGCTGTTTTTT. It is translated as CASSSGTGVSGELFF.

The chain has TRBV19 and TRBJ2-3, with 7 bases lining up with TRBD2. J was trimmed by 1 base and V by 7 bases; bases with no gene match: 8. Germline V gives CDR1 LNHDA, CDR2 SQIVND (reference sequence). The CDR3 loop spans 15 amino acids. Written as DNA, the CDR3 is TGTGCCAGTACTAGCGGAGGATCCCGCACAGATACGCAGTATTTT. It is translated as CASTSGGSRTDTQYF.

The V gene is TRBV6-2 or TRBV6-3, the J gene TRBJ1-4; 8 bases line up with TRBD1. Losses at the gene ends were 1 base for V and 6 bases for J; bases not matched to a gene: 10. This CDR3 has 17 residues. Germline V gene lookup returns CDR1 MNHEY and CDR2 SVGEGT. The CDR3 sequence: CASSYYPRTGKDEKLFF. The CDR3 DNA reads as TGTGCCAGCAGTTACTACCCCCGGACAGGGAAGGATGAAAAACTGTTTTTT.

This clone has a handful of counts. The chain uses TRBV6-5 and TRBJ2-1, with 15 bases identical to TRBD2. The V gene's germline CDR1 is MNHEY and CDR2 SVGAGI. J lost 10 bases, V lost 7 bases, and 5 bases had no gene match. This CDR3 spans 14 amino acids. The CDR3 DNA reads as TGTGCCAGCATGGGACTAGCGGGGGGTTCGGAGCAGTTCTTC. This encodes CASMGLAGGSEQFF.

V and J are TRBV7-9 and TRBJ2-7, with D perhaps matching TRBD2 (5 bases). Trimming removed 2 bases from V and 6 bases from J, with 8 bases in between. This CDR3 spans 12 amino acids. CDR1 is SEHNR and CDR2 is FQNEAQ in the germline V gene (reference sequence). The CDR3 region is CASSLIASEQYF. DNA of the CDR3: TGTGCCAGCAGCTTAATAGCGTCCGAGCAGTACTTC.

The chain is built from TRBV28 and TRBJ2-7, with D possibly matching TRBD1 (9 bases). CDR1 MDHEN and CDR2 SYDVKM come from the germline V gene. The CDR3 consists of 15 residues. Trimming took off 3 bases at V and 1 base at J, with 13 bases between the two ends. The CDR3 nucleotides are TGTGCCAGCAGTTTTAGCGGGACAGGGTCCTACGAGCAGTACTTC. The encoded protein is CASSFSGTGSYEQYF.

The gene calls are TRBV6-1 and TRBJ1-6, with TRBD1 matching 9 bases. This CDR3 region has 14 residues. Germline CDR1 is MNHNS and CDR2 is SASEGT. V lost 2 bases, J lost 9 bases, and 2 bases stayed unmatched. CDR3 DNA: TGTGCCAGCAGTGAATCGGGACAGGGTTCACCCCTCCACTTT. Its protein product is CASSESGQGSPLHF.

The CDR3 coding sequence is TGTGCCAGCAGCGCTCAAACCGGACAGGGGGTATATGGCTACACCTTC. Residues: CASSAQTGQGVYGYTF. The chain uses TRBV9 and TRBJ1-2; 10 nucleotides line up with TRBD1. Per the germline V gene, CDR1 is SGDLS and CDR2 is YYNGEE. V shed 3 bases and J 5 bases; nucleotides not matched to a gene: 10. This CDR3 has 16 amino acids.

The chain is built from TRBV10-1 and TRBJ1-1; TRBD1 might be the D (5 bases). The V gene lost 0 bases and the J gene lost 5 bases, with 13 bases spanning the gap. Germline V gene data show CDR1 as WNHNN and CDR2 as SYGVQD (reference sequence). The CDR3 length is 15 residues. This CDR3 reads CASSESRQGLTEAFF. The CDR3 nucleotides are TGCGCCAGCAGTGAGTCTCGGCAGGGTCTAACTGAAGCTTTCTTT.